A selection of T cell receptor beta chains follows, all from one sample in a study of blood T cell repertoires in COVID-19. Sequencing was performed with immunoSEQ multiplex PCR; in TCRdb, only in-frame clones are kept and a portion is missing. Of roughly 100,000 clones in the sample, roughly 85% are singletons; the top ten hold roughly 15%. The source material was peripheral blood. The receptor set was obtained from a woman at least 80 years old with acute or convalescent COVID-19. The conserved cysteine and the conserved F or W are not part of the CDR3 here.

j_call v_call cdr3_aa
TRBJ2-7 TRBV5-6 ASSSTGHLSSYEQY
TRBJ2-1 TRBV7-9 ASNAGSYNEQF
TRBJ2-7 TRBV2 ASSNPGTATYEQY
TRBJ1-3 TRBV5-4 ASSLGIRDSSGNTIY
TRBJ1-2 TRBV3-1/TRBV3-2 ASSQGWTAPVGYGYT
TRBJ2-3 TRBV5-1 ASSLAGAGDTQY
TRBJ2-1 TRBV12-3/TRBV12-4 ASSLTEVGEQF
TRBJ1-1 TRBV27 ASRLDRGTEAF
TRBJ1-1 TRBV5-1 ASSLGLTSNTEAF
TRBJ1-2 TRBV11-2 ASSLGGAQGAEGYT
TRBJ1-4 TRBV28 ASSLQGATNEKLF
TRBJ2-7 TRBV10-2 ASSELPVSYEQY
TRBJ2-6 TRBV5-1 ASSLAPAGGANVLT
TRBJ1-2 TRBV20-1 SASPTGGNYGYT
TRBJ2-2 TRBV28 ASSPTSTGELF
TRBJ2-2 TRBV5-1 ASRAGGPDGELF
TRBJ2-5 TRBV3-1/TRBV3-2 ASSPTSRGETQY
TRBJ2-1 TRBV1 TSSQAPSSGSDYNEQF
TRBJ1-4 TRBV28 ASTGSGEKLF
TRBJ1-6 TRBV5-4 ASSLAKDRGRNSPLH
TRBJ2-1 TRBV5-6 ASSYSGTFYNEQF
TRBJ1-2 TRBV5-1 ASSLQVNYGYT
TRBJ1-5 TRBV2 ASSDSWGDQPQH
TRBJ2-5 TRBV3-1/TRBV3-2 ASSQGTGETQY
TRBJ1-4 TRBV4-1 ASSPRTGASIF
TRBJ2-3 TRBV6-1 ASSVAGQFSATDTQY
TRBJ1-1 TRBV6-6 ASSSRTVAAITEAF
TRBJ1-5 TRBV6-5 ASSYYAYSNQPQH
TRBJ1-1 TRBV18 ASSGGEGTEAF
TRBJ1-4 TRBV15 ATRQGREDEKLF
TRBJ2-1 TRBV7-8 ASSLLSGRHYNEQF
TRBJ1-4 TRBV3-1/TRBV3-2 ASSIDRVVF
TRBJ1-5 TRBV28 ASRVRAGYRQPQH
TRBJ1-5 TRBV5-1 ASSPEGGVYQPQH
TRBJ2-5 TRBV27 ASSTTGQGASTQY
TRBJ2-7 TRBV6-5 ASRQPGLAGAVQY
TRBJ1-5 TRBV27 ASSLGGSGQPQH
TRBJ1-6 TRBV24-1 ATTGGEWFSPLH